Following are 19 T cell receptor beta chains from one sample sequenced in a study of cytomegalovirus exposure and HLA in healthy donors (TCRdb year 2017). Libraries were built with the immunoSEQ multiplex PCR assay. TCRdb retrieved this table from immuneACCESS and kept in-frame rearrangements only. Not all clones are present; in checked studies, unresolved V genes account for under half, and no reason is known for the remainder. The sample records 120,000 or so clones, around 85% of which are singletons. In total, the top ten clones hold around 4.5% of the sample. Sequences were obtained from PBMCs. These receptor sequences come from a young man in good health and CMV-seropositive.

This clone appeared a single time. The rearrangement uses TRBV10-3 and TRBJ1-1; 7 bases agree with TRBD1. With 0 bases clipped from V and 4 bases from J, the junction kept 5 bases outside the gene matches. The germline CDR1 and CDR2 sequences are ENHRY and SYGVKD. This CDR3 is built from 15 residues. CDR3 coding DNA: TGTGCCATCAGTGAGTCAGACAGGGTGGGCACTGAAGCTTTCTTT. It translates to CAISESDRVGTEAFF.

The CDR3 is CASSAHRDRGIEQYF. CDR3 DNA: TGTGCCAGTAGTGCACACCGGGACAGGGGCATCGAGCAGTACTTC. The chain combines TRBV19 with TRBJ2-7, with 10 positions matching TRBD1. The V and J ends lost 5 bases and 6 bases, in that order; junction bases with no gene match: 10. Germline V lookup: CDR1 LNHDA, CDR2 SQIVND (reference sequence). The CDR3 totals 15 residues. Full variable domain (remainder filled in from reference TRBV19 and TRBJ2-7): DGGITQSPKYLFRKEGQNVTLSCEQNLNHDAMYWYRQDPGQGLRLIYYSQIVNDFQKGDIAEGYSVSREKKESFPLTVTSAQKNPTAFYLCASSAHRDRGIEQYFGPGTRLTVT.

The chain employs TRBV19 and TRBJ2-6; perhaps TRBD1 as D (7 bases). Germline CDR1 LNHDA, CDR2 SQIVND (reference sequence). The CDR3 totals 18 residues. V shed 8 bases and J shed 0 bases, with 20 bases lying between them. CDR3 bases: TGTGCCAGTGCGTTCCGGGGGACAGTATACTCTGGGGCCAACGTCCTGACTTTC. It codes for CASAFRGTVYSGANVLTF.

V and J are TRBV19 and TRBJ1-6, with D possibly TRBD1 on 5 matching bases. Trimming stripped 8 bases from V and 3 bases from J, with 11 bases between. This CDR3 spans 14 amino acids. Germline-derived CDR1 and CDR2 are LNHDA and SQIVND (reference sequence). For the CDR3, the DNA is TGTGCCAGTCAAGACAGCCGCTATAATTCACCCCTCCACTTT. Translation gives CASQDSRYNSPLHF.

The CDR3 protein is CASSPIQETQYF. CDR3 nucleotide sequence: TGTGCCAGCTCACCAATCCAGGAGACCCAGTACTTC. The chain uses TRBV18 and TRBJ2-5; no clear D. The germline CDR1 and CDR2 sequences are KGHSH and LQKENI. The CDR3 runs 12 residues. The germline V and J ends were trimmed by 2 bases and 5 bases, with 6 bases remaining between them.

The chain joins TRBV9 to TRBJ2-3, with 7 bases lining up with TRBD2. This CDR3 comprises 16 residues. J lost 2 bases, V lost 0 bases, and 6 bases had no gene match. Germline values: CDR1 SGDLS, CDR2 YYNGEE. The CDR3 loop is CASSVGAGSFTDTQYF. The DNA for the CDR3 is TGTGCCAGCAGCGTAGGAGCGGGGTCTTTCACAGATACGCAGTATTTT.

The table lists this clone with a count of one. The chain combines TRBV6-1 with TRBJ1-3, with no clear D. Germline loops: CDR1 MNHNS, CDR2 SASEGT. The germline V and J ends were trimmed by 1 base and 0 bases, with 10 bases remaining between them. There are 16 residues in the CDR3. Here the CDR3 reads CASSEGLSFSGNTIYF. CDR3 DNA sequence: TGTGCCAGCAGTGAAGGTTTGTCCTTCTCTGGAAACACCATATATTTT.

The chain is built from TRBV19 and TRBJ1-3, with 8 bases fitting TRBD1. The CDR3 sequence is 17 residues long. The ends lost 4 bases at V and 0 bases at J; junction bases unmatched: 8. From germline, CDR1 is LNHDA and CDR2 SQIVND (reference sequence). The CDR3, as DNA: TGTGCCAGTAGTACTCGGACAGGGAGGCCCTCTGGAAACACCATATATTTT. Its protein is CASSTRTGRPSGNTIYF.

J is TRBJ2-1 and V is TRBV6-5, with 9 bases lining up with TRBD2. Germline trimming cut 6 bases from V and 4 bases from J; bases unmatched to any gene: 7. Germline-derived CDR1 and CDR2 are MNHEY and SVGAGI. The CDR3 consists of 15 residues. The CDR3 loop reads CASRESGGSYNEQFF. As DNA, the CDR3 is TGTGCCAGCAGGGAGAGCGGGGGGTCTTACAATGAGCAGTTCTTC.

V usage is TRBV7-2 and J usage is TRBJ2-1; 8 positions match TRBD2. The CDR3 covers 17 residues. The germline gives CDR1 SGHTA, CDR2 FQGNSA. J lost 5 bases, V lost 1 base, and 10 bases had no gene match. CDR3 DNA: TGTGCCAGCAGCTTAGTTGGGCTAGCGGGTGAGAACAATGAGCAGTTCTTC. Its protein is CASSLVGLAGENNEQFF.

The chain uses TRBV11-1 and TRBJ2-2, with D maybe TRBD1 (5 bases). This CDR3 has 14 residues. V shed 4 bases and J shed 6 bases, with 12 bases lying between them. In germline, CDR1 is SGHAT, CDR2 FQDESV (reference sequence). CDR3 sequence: CASSSLLGPGELFF. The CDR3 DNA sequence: TGTGCCAGCAGCTCCCTCCTGGGGCCCGGGGAGCTGTTTTTT. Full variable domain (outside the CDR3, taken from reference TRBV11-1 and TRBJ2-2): EAEVAQSPRYKITEKSQAVAFWCDPISGHATLYWYRQILGQGPELLVQFQDESVVDDSQLPKDRFSAERLKGVDSTLKIQPAELGDSAMYLCASSSLLGPGELFFGEGSRLTVL.

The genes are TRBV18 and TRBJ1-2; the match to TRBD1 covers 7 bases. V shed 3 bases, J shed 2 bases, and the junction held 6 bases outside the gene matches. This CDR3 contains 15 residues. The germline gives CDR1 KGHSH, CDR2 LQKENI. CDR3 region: CASSPFDRENYGYTF. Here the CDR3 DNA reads TGTGCCAGCTCACCTTTTGACAGGGAGAACTATGGCTACACCTTC.

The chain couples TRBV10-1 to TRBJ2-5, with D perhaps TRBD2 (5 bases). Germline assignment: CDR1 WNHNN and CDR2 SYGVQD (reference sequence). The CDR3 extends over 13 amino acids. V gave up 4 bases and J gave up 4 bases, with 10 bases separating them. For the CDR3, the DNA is TGCGCCAGCAGTGGTGGAGGTCTAGAGACCCAGTACTTC. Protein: CASSGGGLETQYF.

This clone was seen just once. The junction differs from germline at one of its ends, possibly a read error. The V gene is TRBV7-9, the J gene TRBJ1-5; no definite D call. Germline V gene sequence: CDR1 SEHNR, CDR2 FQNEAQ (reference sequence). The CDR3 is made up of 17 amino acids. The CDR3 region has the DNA TGTGCCAGTAGCTTGGTGGGAGACCTCAATAGCAATCAGCCCCAGCATTTT. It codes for CASSLVGDLNSNQPQHF.

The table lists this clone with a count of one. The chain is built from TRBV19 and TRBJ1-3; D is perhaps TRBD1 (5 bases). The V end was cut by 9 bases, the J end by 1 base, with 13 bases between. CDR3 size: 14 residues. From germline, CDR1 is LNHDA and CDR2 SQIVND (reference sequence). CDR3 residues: CASTIQGSGNTIYF. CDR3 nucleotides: TGTGCCAGCACGATTCAGGGTTCTGGAAACACCATATATTTT.

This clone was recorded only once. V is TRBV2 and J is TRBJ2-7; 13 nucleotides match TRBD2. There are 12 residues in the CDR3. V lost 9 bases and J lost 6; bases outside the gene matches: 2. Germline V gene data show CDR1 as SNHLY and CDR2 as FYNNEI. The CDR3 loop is CARGLAGSEQYF. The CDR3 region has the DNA TGTGCCAGGGGACTAGCGGGGAGCGAGCAGTACTTC.

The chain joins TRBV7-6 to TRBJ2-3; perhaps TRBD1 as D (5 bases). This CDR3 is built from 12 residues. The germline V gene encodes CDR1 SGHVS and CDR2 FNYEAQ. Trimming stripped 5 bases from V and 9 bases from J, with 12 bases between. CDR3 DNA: TGTGCCAGCAGCCTGGGGCAAGAGACGCAGTATTTT. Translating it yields CASSLGQETQYF. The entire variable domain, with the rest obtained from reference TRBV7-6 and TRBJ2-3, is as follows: GAGVSQSPRYKVTKRGQDVALRCDPISGHVSLYWYRQALGQGPEFLTYFNYEAQQDKSGLPNDRFSAERPEGSISTLTIQRTEQRDSAMYRCASSLGQETQYFGPGTRLTVL.

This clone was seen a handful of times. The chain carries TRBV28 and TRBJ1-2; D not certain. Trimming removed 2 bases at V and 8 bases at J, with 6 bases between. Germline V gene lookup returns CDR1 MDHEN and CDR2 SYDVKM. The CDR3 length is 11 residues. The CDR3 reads CASSLQAGYTF. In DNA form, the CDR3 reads TGTGCCAGCAGTTTACAGGCGGGCTACACCTTC.

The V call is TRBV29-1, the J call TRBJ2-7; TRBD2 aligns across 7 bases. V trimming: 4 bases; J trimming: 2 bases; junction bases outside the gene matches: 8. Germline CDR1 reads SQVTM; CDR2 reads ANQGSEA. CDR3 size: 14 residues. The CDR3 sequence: CSVGTSVGPYEQYF. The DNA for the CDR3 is TGCAGCGTTGGAACTAGCGTTGGCCCCTACGAGCAGTACTTC.